The 30 T cell receptor beta chains below come from one sample, sequenced in a study of cytomegalovirus exposure and HLA in healthy donors. The PCR made use of 60 Vbeta and 13 Jbeta primers. Repertoires were generated with immunoSEQ multiplex PCR, while TCRdb's copy carries only in-frame clones and drops some. The data hold just under 95,000 clones, with 80% to 90% observed a single time. Sequencing input: PBMCs. The receptor source for this set is a young woman in good health and CMV-seropositive.

The V gene is TRBV4-1, the J gene TRBJ2-1; D is unresolved. Germline lookup yields CDR1 MGHRA and CDR2 YSYEKL. V lost 1 base and J lost 0, with 10 bases in between. The CDR3 consists of 16 residues. Written as DNA, the CDR3 is TGCGCCAGCAGCCAAGTGAACACTATCTCCTACAATGAGCAGTTCTTC. Amino acids: CASSQVNTISYNEQFF.

The chain recombines TRBV5-1 with TRBJ1-1; TRBD1 is a possible D gene (5 bases). The CDR3 is 14 residues long. V was trimmed by 4 bases and J by 1 base, leaving 11 bases between them. The V gene's germline CDR1 is SGHRS and CDR2 YFSETQ. CDR3 in amino acids: CASSQMGGNTEAFF. The CDR3 bases are TGCGCCAGCAGCCAGATGGGGGGGAACACTGAAGCTTTCTTT.

The V call is TRBV6-1, the J call TRBJ1-2, with TRBD1 identical over 10 bases. Germline V lookup: CDR1 MNHNS, CDR2 SASEGT. V lost 4 bases and J lost 3; bases outside the gene matches: 5. The CDR3 is 15 residues long. CDR3 loop: CASSGPTGGYYGYTF. The CDR3 DNA is TGTGCCAGCAGTGGACCGACAGGGGGCTACTATGGCTACACCTTC.

There are a few counts of this clone. Additional DNA sequences in this sample encode the identical CDR3. The chain combines TRBV19 with TRBJ1-1, with a possible D match to TRBD1 (5 bases). Trimming cost V 5 bases and J 4 bases, with 11 bases left between them. The length of the CDR3 is 13 residues. Germline values: CDR1 LNHDA, CDR2 SQIVND (reference sequence). CDR3 nucleotides: TGTGCCAGTAGTTTCCGCGGGGGCACTGAAGCTTTCTTT. The encoded protein is CASSFRGGTEAFF.

J is TRBJ2-7 and V is TRBV6-1; D ambiguous. The CDR3 consists of 14 residues. Per germline, CDR1 MNHNS and CDR2 SASEGT. The ends were cut back, 6 bases at V and 0 bases at J, with 12 bases in the middle. The CDR3 region has the DNA TGTGCCAGCAGGTCGACTGTGAGCTCCTACGAGCAGTACTTC. Amino acid sequence: CASRSTVSSYEQYF.

The chain couples TRBV18 to TRBJ2-7; the D gene is possibly TRBD1 (6 bases). Germline V gene sequence: CDR1 KGHSH, CDR2 LQKENI. The CDR3 runs to 15 residues. Deletions cut 3 bases from V and 9 bases from J, with 21 bases between. Here the CDR3 reads CASSPLDRFETGQYF. The CDR3, as DNA: TGTGCCAGCTCACCTCTGGACAGATTCGAAACGGGGCAGTACTTC.

The CDR3 reads CASSFSRVLSGYTF. CDR3 nucleotide sequence: TGTGCCAGCAGCTTTTCGAGGGTGCTAAGCGGCTACACCTTC. The genes are TRBV7-8 and TRBJ1-2, with no clear D. CDR1 and CDR2 from the germline V gene are SGHVS and FQNEAQ. Trimming shortened V by 3 bases and J by 8 bases, and 16 bases separated the two germline ends. The CDR3 runs to 14 residues.

The CDR3 bases are TGTGCCAGCAGCCAAGATAGGACTAAAAGCACAGATACGCAGTATTTT. As protein: CASSQDRTKSTDTQYF. The chain recombines TRBV4-2 with TRBJ2-3; perhaps TRBD2 as D (6 bases). V lost 0 bases to trimming and J lost 0 bases, with 10 bases between them. In germline, CDR1 is LGHNA, CDR2 YNFKEQ. This CDR3 region has 16 residues.

The gene calls are TRBV6-5 and TRBJ2-5; 9 positions agree with TRBD2. The J call may be faulty, since TRBJ2-7 better matches the DNA end. The CDR3 contains 16 residues. CDR1 is MNHEY, CDR2 SVGAGI, per germline. The CDR3 protein is CASSYSTGSGGYEQYF. The CDR3 nucleotides read TGTGCCAGCAGTTACTCCACAGGAAGCGGGGGGTACGAGCAGTACTTC.

This clone was found a few times. Additional DNA sequences in this sample encode the identical CDR3. The chain joins TRBV28 to TRBJ2-7; maybe TRBD1 (6 bases). This CDR3 has 12 residues. Germline V gives CDR1 MDHEN, CDR2 SYDVKM. Trimming took off 2 bases at V and 4 bases at J, with 6 bases between the two ends. CDR3 protein: CASSLQGYEQYF. Written as DNA, the CDR3 is TGTGCCAGCAGTTTACAGGGGTACGAGCAGTACTTC.

The chain has TRBV6-5 and TRBJ2-1; 7 positions agree with TRBD1. Germline V CDR1 and CDR2: MNHEY, SVGAGI. Trimming removed 7 bases from V and 6 bases from J; junction bases left unmatched: 12. The CDR3 length is 15 residues. CDR3: CASTKDRDTGNEQFF. The CDR3 DNA reads as TGTGCCAGCACCAAAGACAGGGACACTGGCAATGAGCAGTTCTTC.

This chain uses TRBV29-1 with TRBJ1-2; maybe TRBD1 (6 bases). CDR1 SQVTM and CDR2 ANQGSEA come from the germline V gene. Trimming removed 7 bases at V and 6 bases at J, with 21 bases between. The CDR3 consists of 14 residues. The DNA for the CDR3 is TGCAGCGCTCTCTTAACTTCAGGGGACAATGGCTACACCTTC. Its protein product is CSALLTSGDNGYTF.

The chain has TRBV19 and TRBJ2-1, with a tentative D call TRBD2 (5 bases). There are 17 residues in the CDR3. V was shortened by 3 bases and J by 1 base, with 16 bases between the two germline ends. The germline CDR1 and CDR2 sequences are LNHDA and SQIVND (reference sequence). CDR3 DNA sequence: TGTGCCAGTAGTATCAGAGGGCCTCACCCTTCCTACAATGAGCAGTTCTTC. Protein: CASSIRGPHPSYNEQFF. The full variable domain, completed using reference TRBV19 and TRBJ2-1, is DGGITQSPKYLFRKEGQNVTLSCEQNLNHDAMYWYRQDPGQGLRLIYYSQIVNDFQKGDIAEGYSVSREKKESFPLTVTSAQKNPTAFYLCASSIRGPHPSYNEQFFGPGTRLTVL.

J is TRBJ2-5 and V is TRBV9, with a weak D call TRBD1 (6 bases). This CDR3 has 14 residues. Germline V gives CDR1 SGDLS, CDR2 YYNGEE. V lost 3 bases and J lost 9, with 18 bases in between. CDR3 nucleotide sequence: TGTGCCAGCAGCGCGACCGGAAACGAGGGGGCCCAGTACTTC. Translation gives CASSATGNEGAQYF.

V is TRBV6-5 and J is TRBJ1-1; D is ambiguous. Germline-derived CDR1 and CDR2 are MNHEY and SVGAGI. V lost 0 bases, J lost 8 bases, and 7 bases lay in between. The CDR3 totals 12 residues. The CDR3 DNA reads as TGTGCCAGCAGTTACTCGAACAGAGAAGCTTTCTTT. The encoded protein is CASSYSNREAFF.

Only a few counts were recorded for this clone. The genes are TRBV6-5 and TRBJ2-7, with unresolved D. The germline V gene encodes CDR1 MNHEY and CDR2 SVGAGI. This CDR3 region has 13 residues. V was trimmed by 10 bases and J by 1 base, leaving 14 bases between them. This CDR3 reads CATQPLGSYEQYF. CDR3 coding DNA: TGTGCCACTCAGCCGCTAGGATCCTACGAGCAGTACTTC.

The chain uses TRBV4-1 and TRBJ2-7; 8 bases are shared with TRBD1. This CDR3 has 15 residues. From germline, CDR1 is MGHRA and CDR2 YSYEKL. V was clipped by 1 base and J by 2 bases; unmatched bases: 4. CDR3 coding DNA: TGCGCCAGCAGCCAAGTCGGGACAGGCACCTACGAGCAGTACTTC. Translated: CASSQVGTGTYEQYF.

V and J are TRBV5-1 and TRBJ1-2, with TRBD1 identical over 8 bases. This CDR3 contains 13 residues. V was clipped by 4 bases and J by 8 bases; unmatched bases: 7. Germline V CDR1 and CDR2: SGHRS, YFSETQ. The CDR3 reads CASSPTGQGGYTF. The CDR3 DNA reads TGCGCCAGCAGCCCTACAGGACAGGGAGGCTACACCTTC.

This chain joins TRBV6-6 and TRBJ1-2, with TRBD1 matching 7 bases. Germline V gene lookup returns CDR1 MNHNY and CDR2 SVGAGI (reference sequence). The V gene end was trimmed by 5 bases and the J gene end by 2 bases; junction bases not matched to a gene: 8. The CDR3 is 15 residues long. CDR3 DNA sequence: TGTGCCAGCAGTACACTACAGGGGTTGAACTATGGCTACACCTTC. Translating it yields CASSTLQGLNYGYTF.

The V and J genes are TRBV13 and TRBJ2-2; TRBD1 aligns across 8 bases. This CDR3 is 16 amino acids long. Germline-derived CDR1 and CDR2 are PRHDT and FYEKMQ (reference sequence). V trimming: 6 bases; J trimming: 2 bases; junction bases outside the gene matches: 8. CDR3 region: CASSEPGTGNTGELFF. CDR3 coding DNA: TGTGCCAGCAGTGAACCCGGGACAGGTAACACCGGGGAGCTGTTTTTT.

This rearrangement joins TRBV6-5 to TRBJ1-2, with 10 bases identical to TRBD1. Unmatched junction bases numbered 1, after V lost 6 bases and J lost 3 bases. The CDR3 spans 13 residues. Germline CDR1 is MNHEY and CDR2 is SVGAGI. CDR3: CASRGTGDYGYTF. As DNA, the CDR3 is TGTGCCAGCAGGGGGACAGGGGACTATGGCTACACCTTC.

This sequence joins TRBV28 and TRBJ2-3; no definite D call. The V and J ends lost 3 bases and 0 bases respectively, with 13 bases between them. The CDR3 is 16 residues long. Germline V CDR1 and CDR2: MDHEN, SYDVKM. CDR3 protein: CASSFYSGLSTDTQYF. The DNA of the CDR3 is TGTGCCAGCAGTTTCTACAGTGGCCTCAGCACAGATACGCAGTATTTT.

The V gene is TRBV2, the J gene TRBJ1-5; the match to TRBD1 covers 9 bases. Germline CDR1 reads SNHLY; CDR2 reads FYNNEI. This CDR3 has 16 residues. The trim removed 6 bases at V and 0 bases at J, leaving 6 bases unmatched. The CDR3, as DNA: TGTGCCAGCAGCGTGGGACAGGGTTATAGCAATCAGCCCCAGCATTTT. Translated, it gives CASSVGQGYSNQPQHF. Variable domain in full (rest from reference TRBV2 and TRBJ1-5): EPEVTQTPSHQVTQMGQEVILRCVPISNHLYFYWYRQILGQKVEFLVSFYNNEISEKSEIFDDQFSVERPDGSNFTLKIRSTKLEDSAMYFCASSVGQGYSNQPQHFGDGTRLSIL.

The chain joins TRBV6-1 to TRBJ2-5, with no clear D. The DNA end favors TRBJ2-7, so the J call may be wrong. The CDR3 is made up of 13 amino acids. CDR1 MNHNS and CDR2 SASEGT come from the germline V gene. The CDR3 DNA reads TGTGCCAGCAGTGTTACAGCTACCTACGAGCAGTACTTC. Protein sequence: CASSVTATYEQYF.

V is TRBV5-6 and J is TRBJ1-4; D is perhaps TRBD1 (6 bases). The CDR3 runs to 16 residues. Germline V gene lookup returns CDR1 SGHDT and CDR2 YYEEEE. Trimming took 1 base from V and 7 from J, leaving 17 bases between them. CDR3 protein: CASSLFFGQGIEKLFF. In DNA, the CDR3 is TGTGCCAGCAGCTTGTTTTTTGGGCAGGGGATTGAAAAACTGTTTTTT.

This chain uses TRBV9 with TRBJ2-7; 8 bases fit TRBD1. Unmatched junction bases numbered 14, after V lost 4 bases and J lost 2 bases. Germline values: CDR1 SGDLS, CDR2 YYNGEE. The CDR3 runs to 17 residues. The DNA for the CDR3 is TGTGCCAGCAGCCCCAGACTCCCGGACAGGGCCCCCTACGAGCAGTACTTC. Translation: CASSPRLPDRAPYEQYF.

V usage is TRBV29-1 and J usage is TRBJ2-3; 10 bases line up with TRBD2. Germline values: CDR1 SQVTM, CDR2 ANQGSEA. Germline trimming cut 6 bases from V and 4 bases from J; bases unmatched to any gene: 13. This CDR3 is built from 16 residues. The CDR3 sequence: CSVRTGLAGDPDTQYF. The CDR3 DNA follows: TGCAGCGTCCGGACCGGGCTAGCGGGAGACCCAGATACGCAGTATTTT.

V is TRBV6-1 and J is TRBJ1-1; the D gene is possibly TRBD1 (6 bases). The germline V gene has CDR1 MNHNS and CDR2 SASEGT. This CDR3 spans 14 amino acids. The germline V and J ends were trimmed by 1 base and 5 bases, with 11 bases remaining between them. Here the CDR3 reads CASSEDRVLTEAFF. For the CDR3, the DNA is TGTGCCAGCAGTGAAGACAGGGTGCTAACTGAAGCTTTCTTT.

The chain uses TRBV10-1 and TRBJ1-1, with 11 bases aligning to TRBD1. The V segment lost 6 bases and the J segment 3 bases; nucleotides outside the gene matches: 6. Germline V gene lookup returns CDR1 WNHNN and CDR2 SYGVQD (reference sequence). The CDR3 totals 15 residues. The CDR3 nucleotides are TGCGCCAGCAGGAAGGGACAGGGGGTCGACACTGAAGCTTTCTTT. This gives the protein CASRKGQGVDTEAFF.

V and J are TRBV7-8 and TRBJ2-5; 7 nucleotides match TRBD1. The CDR3 consists of 14 residues. The germline gives CDR1 SGHVS, CDR2 FQNEAQ. Germline trimming cut 5 bases from V and 5 bases from J; bases unmatched to any gene: 8. CDR3 loop: CASSPLVGGETQYF. The CDR3 DNA sequence: TGTGCCAGCAGCCCTCTAGTAGGGGGCGAGACCCAGTACTTC.